What follows describes a single T cell receptor beta chain. This clone was counted a single time. It has no known antigen specificity. Nothing much larger sits one base from this clone, and base qualities are not available. The V and J ends are trimmed by 1 base and 1 base, leaving 13 bases between them. CDR1 LNHDA and CDR2 SQIVND were looked up in the germline V gene (reference sequence). From the cysteine up to the phenylalanine, the CDR3 has a length of 16 residues. The sequence is cut down to CDR3 DNA, 48 bases in frame from base 1. The sample is drawn from a study of shared clonotypes between healthy human individuals (dated by TCRdb to 2020 to 2021). For the study in its entirety: The cohort comprised a couple of women and a few men aged 18 to 49 years. For each donor, three plates each were used for CD4 naive and CD4 memory, two plates were used for CD8 naive, and one plate was used for CD8 memory. The study deeply sequenced blood TCR repertoires of about five healthy adults to estimate repertoire size and the extent of clonotype sharing between individuals. To increase sequencing depth and limit assay-specific biases, different laboratories used diverse techniques to prepare libraries and sequence TCR repertoires. Leukapheresis yielded between about 0.85 and 9.5 billion PBMCs per donor.

Using the deep immunoSEQ assay, TCR CDR3 regions were amplified from genomic DNA by multiplex PCR. For each cell subset, the extracted genomic DNA was distributed evenly across all wells of several immunoSEQ 96-well plates, and each plate served as one replicate. For sorted subsets, approximately 0.2 ug of genomic DNA, equivalent to some 33,000 T cell genomes, went into each replicate PCR. The purified libraries were quantified using a Qubit 3.0 fluorometer, sized with a Bioanalyzer 2100, and then quantified again using the KAPA Library Quantification kit. Every immunoSEQ 96-well plate was sequenced on a separate single-read 150-cycle Illumina NextSeq 550 flow cell. Under the source paper's analysis protocol: Because the immunoSEQ output held only junctional sequences and lacked quality scores, the filtering could not match the filtering applied to full-length reads. Sequences were annotated with PyIR, a Python wrapper for IgBLAST v1.9, using IMGT germline references to assign V/J genes and CDR3. Reads with weak V/J assignments (E-value above 1e-6), missing CDR3, stop codons, out-of-frame junctions, or ambiguous translated residues were removed. V3J clonotypes were defined by identical inferred V gene, J gene, and CDR3 amino acid sequence. Percentage overlap between repertoires was calculated by dividing the number of shared unique clonotypes by the size of the smaller repertoire. Three approaches were used to assess repertoire richness: RTK rarefaction, the Chao1 estimator, and Recon v2.1 estimates of unobserved clonotypes. Generation probabilities for all TCRbeta clonotypes obtained by the gDNA method from several donors were computed using OLGA. TCRdb stores this immuneACCESS table with in-frame sequences only. Part of the clones is absent; in the studies checked, under half of the shortfall reflects unresolved V genes, and no reason is known for the rest. V and J calls and clone size are given by that table; D and trimming were obtained from the DNA. The sample table shows about 870,000 clones, and over 90% are seen once. The biggest ten clones account for nearly 25% of the sample.

CD8 naive samples were CD45RO-negative cells positively selected for CCR7, giving a CD45RA+CCR7+ population that excluded TemRA cells. Healthy HIV-negative adults with no recently reported acute infections or vaccinations were included as donors. Every donor was a Caucasian adult living in Nashville, Tennessee, USA. Blood was collected by leukapheresis, and PBMCs were isolated by Ficoll-Histopaque density gradient centrifugation and then cryopreserved in liquid nitrogen vapor phase. Analytical flow cytometry was used to check the purity and quantity of each magnetically sorted T cell population. Genomic DNA was isolated from every sorted fraction and measured by UV absorbance on a Nanodrop 2000c. Results and caveats for the whole study, not just this receptor: Because the study included a small number of donors, the genetic and exposure-history diversity represented was limited. Sampling was restricted to blood, and TCR repertoires in tissue are likely to differ from TCR repertoires in blood. Compared with non-shared clonotypes, clonotypes shared by all four sorted-subset donors had higher generation probabilities. Even with the large sequencing depth, rarefaction of the sorted-subset datasets indicated that sequencing was incomplete. Naive subsets generally had larger estimated clonotype richness than memory subsets. Based on pairwise subsampling, the degree of clonotype sharing among donors was expected to be affected by sequencing depth. Around 5% of naive CD4, 3.5% of naive CD8, 2% to 2.5% of memory CD4, and less than 0.45% of memory CD8 clonotypes were shared across a few donors.

Sequenced input: naive CD8+ T cells sorted from blood. The sample's cell subset or site label, in plain terms: CD45RA+CCR7+. This TCR came from a young man in good health. The chain is made from TRBV19 and TRBJ2-5, with the D gene not clear enough to name. The nucleotides are TGTGCCAGTAGTATAGTAGATCCCAGATTCCAAGAGACCCAGTACTTC. Translated, this gives CASSIVDPRFQETQYF.